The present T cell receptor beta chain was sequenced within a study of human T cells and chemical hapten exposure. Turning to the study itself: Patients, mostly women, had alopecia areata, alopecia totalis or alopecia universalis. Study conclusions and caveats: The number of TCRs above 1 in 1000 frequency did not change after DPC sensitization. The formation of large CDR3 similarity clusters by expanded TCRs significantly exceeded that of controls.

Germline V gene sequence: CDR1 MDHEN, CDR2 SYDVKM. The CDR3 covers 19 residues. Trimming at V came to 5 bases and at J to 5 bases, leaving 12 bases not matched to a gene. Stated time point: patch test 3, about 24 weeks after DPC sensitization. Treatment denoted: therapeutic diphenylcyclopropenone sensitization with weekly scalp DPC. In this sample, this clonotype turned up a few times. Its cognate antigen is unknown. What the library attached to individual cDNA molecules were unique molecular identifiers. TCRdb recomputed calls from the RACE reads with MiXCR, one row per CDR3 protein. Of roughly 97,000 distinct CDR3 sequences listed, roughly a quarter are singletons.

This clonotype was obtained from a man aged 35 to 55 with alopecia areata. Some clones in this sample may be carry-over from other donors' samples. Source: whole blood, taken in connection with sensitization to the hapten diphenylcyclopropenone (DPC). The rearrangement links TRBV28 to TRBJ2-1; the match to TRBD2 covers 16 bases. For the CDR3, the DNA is TGTGCCAGCAGTCCAATGGGGACTAGCGGGAGGGGTCGTGACAATGAGCAGTTCTTC. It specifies CASSPMGTSGRGRDNEQFF.